The 4 T cell receptor beta chains below all came from one sample that was sequenced in a study of CD8+ T cells in alopecia areata. Isolated RNA was reverse transcribed into cDNA used as the sequencing template. The data were produced by immunoSEQ multiplex PCR, yet TCRdb's version contains in-frame clones alone and is incomplete. The sample carries fewer than 70,000 clones, roughly 46% recorded once. The material sequenced was NKG2D-low CD8+ T cells sorted from blood. Receptors originate from a human donor with alopecia areata.

The chain has TRBV5-4 and TRBJ2-4; possibly TRBD2 for D (6 bases). V was cut by 4 bases and J by 1 base, with 15 bases left in between. This CDR3 contains 16 residues. From germline, CDR1 is SGHNT and CDR2 YYREEE (reference sequence). The CDR3 nucleotides read TGTGCCAGCAGCCCCCAAAGGGACTTGGCCAAAAACATTCAGTACTTC. It translates to CASSPQRDLAKNIQYF.

This clone was observed at least ten times. CDR3 amino acids: CASSADGYEQYF. The DNA for the CDR3 is TGTGCCAGCAGCGCGGACGGTTACGAGCAGTACTTC. This sequence joins TRBV9 and TRBJ2-7, with no clear D. V was pared by 3 bases and J by 4 bases, with 8 bases between. This CDR3 contains 12 residues. Germline assignment: CDR1 SGDLS and CDR2 YYNGEE. The complete variable domain, with remaining parts taken from reference TRBV9 and TRBJ2-7, reads DSGVTQTPKHLITATGQRVTLRCSPRSGDLSVYWYQQSLDQGLQFLIQYYNGEERAKGNILERFSAQQFPDLHSELNLSSLELGDSALYFCASSADGYEQYFGPGTRLTVT.

This clone appeared a few times. V usage is TRBV9 and J usage is TRBJ2-3; no clear D gene. In germline, CDR1 is SGDLS, CDR2 YYNGEE. The ends were cut back, 0 bases at V and 4 bases at J, with 12 bases in the middle. The CDR3 contains 15 residues. CDR3 nucleotide sequence: TGTGCCAGCAGCGTAGGAAGGTCAGCCTCAGATACGCAGTATTTT. Translating it yields CASSVGRSASDTQYF.

The rearrangement uses TRBV29-1 and TRBJ1-1, with a possible D match to TRBD1 (5 bases). Trimming stripped 0 bases from V and 5 bases from J, with 13 bases between. This CDR3 has 14 residues. From germline, CDR1 is SQVTM and CDR2 ANQGSEA. The CDR3 reads CSVEEGRTETEAFF. The CDR3 DNA reads TGCAGCGTTGAAGAGGGGCGCACCGAGACTGAAGCTTTCTTT.